Given below is one TCR beta chain in context. The source of the sample is a study of OX40 agonist ivuxolimab in advanced cancers. As for the study in general: Averaging roughly 60 years in age, with a range of about 20 to 90, the cohort was 82.7% male. Partial responses were observed in three patients, of whom one had hepatocellular carcinoma and two had cutaneous melanoma.

Produced via immunoSEQ multiplex PCR; TCRdb's table is partial and in-frame only. The sample holds around 75,000 clones, over 85% seen once. Germline lookup yields CDR1 SGHDT and CDR2 YYEEEE. The CDR3 has 15 amino acids. With V trimmed by 4 bases and J by 4 bases, 9 bases remained unmatched. The timepoints at which blood was sampled were baseline, cycle 4 day 1, and cycle 7 day 1. The sequence derives from an adult with an advanced solid tumor such as melanoma, head and neck, liver or kidney cancer. Sequenced material: CD4+ or CD8+ T cells sorted from blood, taken in a trial of the OX40 agonist ivuxolimab. The genes are TRBV5-6 and TRBJ2-3; 7 bases match TRBD2. CDR3 residues: CASSVPRAGADTQYF. DNA for the CDR3: TGTGCCAGCAGCGTACCCAGGGCGGGGGCAGATACGCAGTATTTT.